This T cell receptor (beta chain) derives from a study of blood T cell repertoires in COVID-19. Overall study: The analysed material was cDNA or gDNA that came from T cells, B-cell-depleted T cells, or PBMCs.

CDR3 length: 15 residues. The ends were cut back, 4 bases at V and 2 bases at J, with 14 bases in the middle. In germline, CDR1 is SGHRS, CDR2 YFSETQ. Profiled with immunoSEQ multiplex PCR; TCRdb holds only in-frame clones, not every one. This sample carries about 480,000 clones, around 85% of them seen once, and the ten largest clones take around 7.9%. Enrollees, about 18 to 95 years old, lived in 24 US areas. Participants' own reports of clinical history determined their cohort assignment. Recovery among Cohort 3 donors was established by two negative PCRs, clearance, or symptom resolution. The sequence was collected from a woman in her fifties or sixties who had recovered from COVID-19. The specimen was PBMCs or T cells enriched from blood (not recorded which). The chain combines TRBV5-1 with TRBJ2-3; tentative D call: TRBD2 (5 bases). DNA of the CDR3: TGCGCCAGCAGCGATAGCCGCGGGTCCACAGATACGCAGTATTTT. This gives the protein CASSDSRGSTDTQYF.